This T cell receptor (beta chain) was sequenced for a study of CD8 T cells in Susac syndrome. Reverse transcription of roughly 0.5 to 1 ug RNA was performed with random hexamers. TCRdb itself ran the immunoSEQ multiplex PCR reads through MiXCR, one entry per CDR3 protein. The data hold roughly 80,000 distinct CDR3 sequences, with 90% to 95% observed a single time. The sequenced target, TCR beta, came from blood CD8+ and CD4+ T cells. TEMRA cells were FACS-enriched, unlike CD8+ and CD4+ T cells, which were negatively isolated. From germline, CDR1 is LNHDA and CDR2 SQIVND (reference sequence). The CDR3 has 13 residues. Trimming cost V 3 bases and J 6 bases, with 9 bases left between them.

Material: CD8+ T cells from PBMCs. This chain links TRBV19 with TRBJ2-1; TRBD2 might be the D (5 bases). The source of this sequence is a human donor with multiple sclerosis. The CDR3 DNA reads TGTGCCAGTAGTATCGATCGGGGCAATGAGCAGTTCTTC. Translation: CASSIDRGNEQFF.